A single T cell receptor (beta chain) is shown here with its context. Its antigen remains unknown. The sample comes from a study of CD8+ T cells in alopecia areata. Study outcomes and limitations: Clonality was higher in lesional than normal scalp, especially in alopecia totalis/universalis. Possibly because of HLA-related factors, TCR sharing was less clear across patients than in mice.

cDNA reverse transcribed from extracted RNA served as the sequencing template. Using immunoSEQ multiplex PCR, the repertoire was profiled, and TCRdb retains in-frame clones only, with some absent. The sample carries under 250,000 clones, about three fifths recorded once. Germline CDR1 reads GTSNPN; CDR2 reads SVGIG (reference sequence). CDR3 length: 12 amino acids. V gave up 0 bases and J gave up 13 bases, with 12 bases separating them. Punch biopsies of lesional scalp, plus peripheral blood, were taken from alopecia areata patients. The origin of this receptor is a human donor with alopecia areata. V is TRBV30 and J is TRBJ2-2; possible D gene TRBD2, 5 bases. The sample here was CD4+ T cells sorted from blood, taken at week 0. The CDR3 loop reads CAWSVRGRGLFF. Here the CDR3 DNA reads TGTGCCTGGAGTGTACGAGGGCGTGGGCTGTTTTTT.